The clone carrying this T cell receptor (beta chain) turned up a few times. What it binds is not known. The ends were cut back, 2 bases at V and 3 bases at J, with 7 bases in the middle. The CDR3 covers 13 residues. The data originate from a study of T cells after yellow fever vaccination. Study findings and constraints: From the bulk population, abundant clonotypes could contaminate and appear within FACS-sorted repertoires. It was a small share of clonotypes that appeared in both CD4 and CD8 compartments.

Synthesis of TCR cDNA relied on 5'RACE template switching, which attached a universal primer site and UMIs. TCRdb fed the 5' RACE reads into MiXCR, producing one record per CDR3 protein. The table shows more than 350,000 distinct CDR3 sequences, with approximately 10% occurring only once. The V gene is TRBV12-3 or TRBV12-4, the J gene TRBJ2-5; no firm D call. Sequencing was performed on PBMCs, taken on the day of the first yellow fever vaccination. This receptor was identified in a man in his late teens or twenties who received the YFV17D yellow fever vaccine. CDR3 amino acids: CASSLRAEETQYF. The CDR3 DNA follows: TGTGCCAGCAGTTTAAGGGCGGAAGAGACCCAGTACTTC.